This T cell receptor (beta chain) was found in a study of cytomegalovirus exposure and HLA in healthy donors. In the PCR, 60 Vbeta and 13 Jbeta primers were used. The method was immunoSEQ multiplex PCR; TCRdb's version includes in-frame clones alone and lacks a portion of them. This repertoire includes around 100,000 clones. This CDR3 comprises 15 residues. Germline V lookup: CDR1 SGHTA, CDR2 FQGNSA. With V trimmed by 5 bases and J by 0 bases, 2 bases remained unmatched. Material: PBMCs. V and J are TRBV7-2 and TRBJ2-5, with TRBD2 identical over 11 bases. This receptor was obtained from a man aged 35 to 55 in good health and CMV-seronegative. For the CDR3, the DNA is TGTGCCAGCAGCGGTAGCGGGAGGGACCAAGAGACCCAGTACTTC. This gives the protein CASSGSGRDQETQYF.